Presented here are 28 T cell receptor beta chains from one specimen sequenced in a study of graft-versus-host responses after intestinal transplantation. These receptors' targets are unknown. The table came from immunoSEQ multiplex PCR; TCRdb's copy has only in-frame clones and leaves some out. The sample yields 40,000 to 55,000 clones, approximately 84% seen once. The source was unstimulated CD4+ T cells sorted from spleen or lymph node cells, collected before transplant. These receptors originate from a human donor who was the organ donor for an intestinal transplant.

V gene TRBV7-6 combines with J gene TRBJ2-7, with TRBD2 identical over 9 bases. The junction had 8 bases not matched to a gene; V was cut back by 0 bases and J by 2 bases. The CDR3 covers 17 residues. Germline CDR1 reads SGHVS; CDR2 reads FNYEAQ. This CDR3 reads CASSLAVAGGLTYEQYF. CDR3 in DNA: TGTGCCAGCAGCTTAGCGGTCGCGGGGGGGTTAACCTACGAGCAGTACTTC. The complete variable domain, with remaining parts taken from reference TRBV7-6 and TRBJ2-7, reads GAGVSQSPRYKVTKRGQDVALRCDPISGHVSLYWYRQALGQGPEFLTYFNYEAQQDKSGLPNDRFSAERPEGSISTLTIQRTEQRDSAMYRCASSLAVAGGLTYEQYFGPGTRLTVT.

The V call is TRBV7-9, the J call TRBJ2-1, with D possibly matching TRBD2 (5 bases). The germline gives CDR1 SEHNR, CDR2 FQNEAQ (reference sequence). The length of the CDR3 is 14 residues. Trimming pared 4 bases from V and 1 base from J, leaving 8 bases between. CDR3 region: CASSWRTSYNEQFF. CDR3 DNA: TGTGCCAGCAGCTGGAGGACTTCCTACAATGAGCAGTTCTTC.

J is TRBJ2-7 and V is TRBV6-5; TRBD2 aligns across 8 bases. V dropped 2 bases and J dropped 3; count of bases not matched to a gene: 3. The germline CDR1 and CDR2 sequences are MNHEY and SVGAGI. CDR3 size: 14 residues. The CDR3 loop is CASSYTTSVYEQYF. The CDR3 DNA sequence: TGTGCCAGCAGTTACACGACTAGCGTCTACGAGCAGTACTTC.

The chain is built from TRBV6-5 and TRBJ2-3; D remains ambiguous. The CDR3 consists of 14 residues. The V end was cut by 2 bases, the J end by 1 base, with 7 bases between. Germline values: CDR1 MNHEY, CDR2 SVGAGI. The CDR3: CASSYGPRTDTQYF. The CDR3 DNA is TGTGCCAGCAGTTACGGGCCGCGCACAGATACGCAGTATTTT.

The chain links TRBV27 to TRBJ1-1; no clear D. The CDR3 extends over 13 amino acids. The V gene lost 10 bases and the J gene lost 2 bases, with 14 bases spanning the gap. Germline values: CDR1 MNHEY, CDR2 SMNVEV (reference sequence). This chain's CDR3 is CATRKSVNTEAFF. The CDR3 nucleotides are TGTGCCACCCGCAAATCAGTTAACACTGAAGCTTTCTTT.

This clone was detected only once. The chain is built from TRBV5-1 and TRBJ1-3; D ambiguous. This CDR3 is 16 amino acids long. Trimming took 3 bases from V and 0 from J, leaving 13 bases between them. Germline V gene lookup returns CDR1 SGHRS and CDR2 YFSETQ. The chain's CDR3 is CASSSYSGLSGNTIYF. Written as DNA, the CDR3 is TGCGCCAGCAGCTCGTACTCGGGTCTCTCTGGAAACACCATATATTTT.

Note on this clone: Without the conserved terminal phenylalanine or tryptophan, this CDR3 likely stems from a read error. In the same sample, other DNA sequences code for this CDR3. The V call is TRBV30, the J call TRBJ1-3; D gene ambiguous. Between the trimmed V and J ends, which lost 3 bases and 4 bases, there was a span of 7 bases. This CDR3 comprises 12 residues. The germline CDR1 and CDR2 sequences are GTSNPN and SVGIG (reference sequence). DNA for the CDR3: TGTGCCTGGAGAACGTTCGGAAACACCATATATCTT. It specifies CAWRTFGNTIYL.

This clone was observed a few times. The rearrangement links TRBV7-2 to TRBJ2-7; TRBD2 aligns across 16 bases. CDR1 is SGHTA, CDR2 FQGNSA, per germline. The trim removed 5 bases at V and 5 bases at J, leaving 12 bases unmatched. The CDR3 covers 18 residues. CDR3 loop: CASSPPGLAGGPVHEQYF. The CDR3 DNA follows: TGTGCCAGCAGCCCACCGGGACTAGCGGGGGGGCCTGTACACGAGCAGTACTTC.

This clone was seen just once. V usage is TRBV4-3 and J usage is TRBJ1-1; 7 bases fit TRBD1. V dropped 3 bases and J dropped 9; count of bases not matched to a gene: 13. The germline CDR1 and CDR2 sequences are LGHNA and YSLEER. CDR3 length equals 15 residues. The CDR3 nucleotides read TGCGCCAGCAGCCAGGGTGGACAGGAGTTGGGGCAAGCTTTCTTT. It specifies CASSQGGQELGQAFF.

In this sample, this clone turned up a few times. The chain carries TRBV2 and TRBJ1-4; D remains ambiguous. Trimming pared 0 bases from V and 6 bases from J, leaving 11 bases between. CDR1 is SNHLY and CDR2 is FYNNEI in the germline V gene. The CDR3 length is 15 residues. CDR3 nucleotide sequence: TGTGCCAGCAGTGAAGCCGGCAGGAATTATGAAAAACTGTTTTTT. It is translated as CASSEAGRNYEKLFF.

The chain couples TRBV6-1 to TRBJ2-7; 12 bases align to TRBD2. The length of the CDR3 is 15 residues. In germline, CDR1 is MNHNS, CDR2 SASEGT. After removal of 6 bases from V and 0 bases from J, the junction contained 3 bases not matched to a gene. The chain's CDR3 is CASRLAGGSSYEQYF. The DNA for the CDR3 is TGTGCCAGCAGGCTAGCGGGAGGGAGCTCCTACGAGCAGTACTTC.

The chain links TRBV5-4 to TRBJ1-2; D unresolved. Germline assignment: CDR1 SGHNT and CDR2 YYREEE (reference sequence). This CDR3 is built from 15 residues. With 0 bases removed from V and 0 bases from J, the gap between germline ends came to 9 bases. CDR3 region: CASSLVPFSNYGYTF. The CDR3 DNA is TGTGCCAGCAGCTTGGTTCCTTTCTCTAACTATGGCTACACCTTC.

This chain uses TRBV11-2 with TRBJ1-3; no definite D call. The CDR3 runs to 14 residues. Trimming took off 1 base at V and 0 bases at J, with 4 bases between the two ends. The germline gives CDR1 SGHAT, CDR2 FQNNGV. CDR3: CASSLGHSGNTIYF. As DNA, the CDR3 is TGTGCCAGCAGCTTAGGGCACTCTGGAAACACCATATATTTT.

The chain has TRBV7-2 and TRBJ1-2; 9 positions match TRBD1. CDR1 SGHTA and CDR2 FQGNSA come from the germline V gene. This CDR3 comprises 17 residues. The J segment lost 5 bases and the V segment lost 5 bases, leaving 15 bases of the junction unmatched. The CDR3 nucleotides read TGTGCCAGCAGCCCAGGGACAGGGACGGGTGGGGTATATGGCTACACCTTC. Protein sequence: CASSPGTGTGGVYGYTF.

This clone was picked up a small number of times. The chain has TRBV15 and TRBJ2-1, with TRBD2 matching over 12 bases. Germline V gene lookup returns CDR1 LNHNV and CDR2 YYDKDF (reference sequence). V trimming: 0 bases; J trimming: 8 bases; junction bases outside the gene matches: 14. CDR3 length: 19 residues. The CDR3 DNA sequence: TGTGCCACCAGCAGAGATAGGCTAGCGGGGGGGTTTTCCAAGGATGAGCAGTTCTTC. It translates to CATSRDRLAGGFSKDEQFF. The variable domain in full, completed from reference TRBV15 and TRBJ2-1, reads DAMVIQNPRYQVTQFGKPVTLSCSQTLNHNVMYWYQQKSSQAPKLLFHYYDKDFNNEADTPDNFQSRRPNTSFCFLDIRSPGLGDTAMYLCATSRDRLAGGFSKDEQFFGPGTRLTVL.

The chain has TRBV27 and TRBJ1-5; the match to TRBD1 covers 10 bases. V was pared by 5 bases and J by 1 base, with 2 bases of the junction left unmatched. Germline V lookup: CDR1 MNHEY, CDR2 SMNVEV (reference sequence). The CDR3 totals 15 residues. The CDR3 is CASSRGQGSNQPQHF. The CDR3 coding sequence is TGTGCCAGCAGTAGGGGACAGGGGAGCAATCAGCCCCAGCATTTT.

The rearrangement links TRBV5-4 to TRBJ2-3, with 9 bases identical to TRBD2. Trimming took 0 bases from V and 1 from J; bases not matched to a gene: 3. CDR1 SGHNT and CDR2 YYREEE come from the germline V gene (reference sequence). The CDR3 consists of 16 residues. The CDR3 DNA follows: TGTGCCAGCAGCTTGGGGCGGGGGGGCGGCACAGATACGCAGTATTTT. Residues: CASSLGRGGGTDTQYF.

In DNA, the CDR3 is TGCGCCAGCAGTGAGGGACCCTACCAAGAGACCCAGTACTTC. This translates into CASSEGPYQETQYF. V is TRBV10-2 and J is TRBJ2-5; D gene uncertain. The germline gives CDR1 WSHSY, CDR2 SAAADI. V lost 2 bases to trimming and J lost 0 bases, with 7 bases between them. This CDR3 region has 14 residues.

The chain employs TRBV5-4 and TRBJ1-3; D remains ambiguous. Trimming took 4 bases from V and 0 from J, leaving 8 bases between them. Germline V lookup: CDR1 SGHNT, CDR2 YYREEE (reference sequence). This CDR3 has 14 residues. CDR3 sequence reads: CASSLGNSGNTIYF. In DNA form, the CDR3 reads TGTGCCAGCAGCCTAGGGAACTCTGGAAACACCATATATTTT.

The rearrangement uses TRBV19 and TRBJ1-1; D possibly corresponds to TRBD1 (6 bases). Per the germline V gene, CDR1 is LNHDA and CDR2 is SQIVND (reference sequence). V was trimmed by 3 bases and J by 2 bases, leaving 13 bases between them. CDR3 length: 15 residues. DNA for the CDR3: TGTGCCAGTAGTATTGGTCAGGGGCCTAACACTGAAGCTTTCTTT. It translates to CASSIGQGPNTEAFF.

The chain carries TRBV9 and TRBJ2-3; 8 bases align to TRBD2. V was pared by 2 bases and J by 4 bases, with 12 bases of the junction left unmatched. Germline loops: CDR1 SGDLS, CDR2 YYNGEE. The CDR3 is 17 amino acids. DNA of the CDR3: TGTGCCAGCAGCGTTGACCCGCGGGGACTAGTCGCAGATACGCAGTATTTT. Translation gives CASSVDPRGLVADTQYF.

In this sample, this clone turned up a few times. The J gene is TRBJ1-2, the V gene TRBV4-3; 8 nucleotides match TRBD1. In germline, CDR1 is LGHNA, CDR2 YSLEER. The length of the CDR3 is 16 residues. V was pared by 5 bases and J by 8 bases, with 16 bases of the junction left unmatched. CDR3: CASSATPAGGREGYTF. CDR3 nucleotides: TGCGCCAGCAGCGCAACCCCGGCAGGGGGCCGGGAAGGCTACACCTTC.

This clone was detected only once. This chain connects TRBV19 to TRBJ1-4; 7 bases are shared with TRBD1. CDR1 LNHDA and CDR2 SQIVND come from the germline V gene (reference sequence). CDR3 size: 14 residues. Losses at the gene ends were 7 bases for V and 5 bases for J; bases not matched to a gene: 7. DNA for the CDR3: TGTGCCAGTACCAGAGGGGGCCCCAATGAAAAACTGTTTTTT. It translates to CASTRGGPNEKLFF.

The DNA for the CDR3 is TGTGCCAGCAGTTCAGGTACTAGCTCCTACAATGAGCAGTTCTTC. Its protein is CASSSGTSSYNEQFF. The J gene is TRBJ2-1, the V gene TRBV2, with a possible D match to TRBD2 (5 bases). Germline CDR1 reads SNHLY; CDR2 reads FYNNEI. V was trimmed by 5 bases and J by 0 bases, leaving 11 bases between them. The CDR3 consists of 15 residues. Supplemented by reference TRBV2 and TRBJ2-1, the full variable domain reads EPEVTQTPSHQVTQMGQEVILRCVPISNHLYFYWYRQILGQKVEFLVSFYNNEISEKSEIFDDQFSVERPDGSNFTLKIRSTKLEDSAMYFCASSSGTSSYNEQFFGPGTRLTVL.

CDR3 region: CASAPGGLAGVTPGELFF. The CDR3 bases are TGTGCTAGTGCTCCAGGGGGACTAGCGGGCGTTACTCCCGGGGAGCTGTTTTTT. The rearrangement joins TRBV12-5 to TRBJ2-2, with 12 bases fitting TRBD2. The germline gives CDR1 LGHNT, CDR2 FRNRAP. V shed 7 bases, J shed 6 bases, and the junction held 15 bases outside the gene matches. This CDR3 contains 18 residues.

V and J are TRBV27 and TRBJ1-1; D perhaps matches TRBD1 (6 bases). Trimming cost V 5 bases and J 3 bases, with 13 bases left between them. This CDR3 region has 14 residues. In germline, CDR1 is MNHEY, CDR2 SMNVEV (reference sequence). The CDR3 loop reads CASSVWGRDTEAFF. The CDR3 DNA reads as TGTGCCAGCAGTGTCTGGGGGCGAGACACTGAAGCTTTCTTT.

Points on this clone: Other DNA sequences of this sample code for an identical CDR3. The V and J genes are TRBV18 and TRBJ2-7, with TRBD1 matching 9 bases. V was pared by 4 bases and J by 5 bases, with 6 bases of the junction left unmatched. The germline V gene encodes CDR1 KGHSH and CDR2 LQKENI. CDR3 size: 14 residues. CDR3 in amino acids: CASSRDREGNEQYF. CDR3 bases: TGTGCCAGCTCACGGGACAGGGAGGGAAACGAGCAGTACTTC.

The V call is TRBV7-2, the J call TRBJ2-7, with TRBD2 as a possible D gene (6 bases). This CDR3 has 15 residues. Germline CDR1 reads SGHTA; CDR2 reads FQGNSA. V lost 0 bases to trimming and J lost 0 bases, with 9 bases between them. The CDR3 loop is CASSLAGGTSYEQYF. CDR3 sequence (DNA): TGTGCCAGCAGCTTAGCAGGAGGGACCTCCTACGAGCAGTACTTC.